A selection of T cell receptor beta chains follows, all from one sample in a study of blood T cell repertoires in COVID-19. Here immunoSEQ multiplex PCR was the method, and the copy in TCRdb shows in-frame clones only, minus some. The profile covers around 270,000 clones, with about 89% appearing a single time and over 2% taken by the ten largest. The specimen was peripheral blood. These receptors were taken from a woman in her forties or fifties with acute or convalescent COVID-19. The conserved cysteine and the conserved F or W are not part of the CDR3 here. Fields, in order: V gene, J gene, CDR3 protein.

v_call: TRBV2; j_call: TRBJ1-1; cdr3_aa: ASSEWAGMNTEAF
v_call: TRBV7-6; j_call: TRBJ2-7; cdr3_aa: ASSPMLAGNNYEQY
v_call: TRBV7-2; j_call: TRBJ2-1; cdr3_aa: ASSSGSWREGQPPF
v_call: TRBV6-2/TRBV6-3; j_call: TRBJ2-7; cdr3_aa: ASSTPGRGHYEQY
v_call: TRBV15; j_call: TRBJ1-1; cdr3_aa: ATSVQRNTEAF
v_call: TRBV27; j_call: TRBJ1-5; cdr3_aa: ASSPRTGVNQPQH
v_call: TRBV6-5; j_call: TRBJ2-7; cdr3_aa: ASSYGTRSSYEQY
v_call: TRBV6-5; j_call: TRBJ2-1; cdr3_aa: ASGGGYEQF
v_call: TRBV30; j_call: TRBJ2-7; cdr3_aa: AWSHSYEQY
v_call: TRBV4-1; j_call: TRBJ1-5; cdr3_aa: ASSLRESNQPQH
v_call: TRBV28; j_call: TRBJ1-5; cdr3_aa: ASSSSDRALGPQH
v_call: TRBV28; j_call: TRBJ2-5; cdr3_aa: ASGLMETQY
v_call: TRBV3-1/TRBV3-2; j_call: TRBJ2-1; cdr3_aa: ASSQVASGSDNEQF
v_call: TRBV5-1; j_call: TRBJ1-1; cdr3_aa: ASSYDRQNTEAF
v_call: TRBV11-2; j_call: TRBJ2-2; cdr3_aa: ASSLEGGRRERTGELF
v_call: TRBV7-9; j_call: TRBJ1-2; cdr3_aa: ASSSYLTSRTVNYGYT
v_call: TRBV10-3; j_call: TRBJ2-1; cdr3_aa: AISEPGVAGDYEQF
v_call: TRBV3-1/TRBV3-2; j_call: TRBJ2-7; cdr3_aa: ASSQDRGRVNEQY
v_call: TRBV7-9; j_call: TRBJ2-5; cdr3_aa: ASTLATGEETQY
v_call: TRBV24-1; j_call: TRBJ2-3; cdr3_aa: ATSDQDSSTDTQY
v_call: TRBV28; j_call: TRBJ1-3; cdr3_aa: ASSFNTATFSGNTIY
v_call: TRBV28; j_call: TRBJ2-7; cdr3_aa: ASSLRGYEQY
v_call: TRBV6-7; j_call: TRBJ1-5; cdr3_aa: ASSYEGVGQPQH
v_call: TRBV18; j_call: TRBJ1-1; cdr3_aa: ASSLGTGDTEAF
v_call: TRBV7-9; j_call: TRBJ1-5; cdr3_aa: ASSLGGGGNQPQH
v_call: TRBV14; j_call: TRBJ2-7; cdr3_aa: ASSQGLAPTYEQY
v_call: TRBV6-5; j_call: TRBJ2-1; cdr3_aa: ASSRDREWEQF
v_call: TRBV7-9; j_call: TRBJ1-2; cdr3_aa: ASSFSTGNSGYT
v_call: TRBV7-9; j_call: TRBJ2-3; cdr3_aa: ASSRIAGGTDTQY
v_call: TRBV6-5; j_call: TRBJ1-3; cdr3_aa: ASRRDRNSGNTIY
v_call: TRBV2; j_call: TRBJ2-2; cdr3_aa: ASRPTSGRGELF
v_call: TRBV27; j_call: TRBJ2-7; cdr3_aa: ASSLSSGRSYEQY
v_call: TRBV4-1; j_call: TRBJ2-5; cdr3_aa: ASSHSWAGTTPPETQY
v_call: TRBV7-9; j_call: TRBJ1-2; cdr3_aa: ASSPGVNYGYT
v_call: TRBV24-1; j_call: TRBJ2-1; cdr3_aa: ATRGSGRAHEQF
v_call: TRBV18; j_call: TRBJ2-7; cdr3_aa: ASSPGDRDYEQY
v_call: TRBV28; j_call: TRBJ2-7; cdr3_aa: ASSRLIDSYEQY
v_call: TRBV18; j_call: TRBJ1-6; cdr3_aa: ASSPGTSQSSYNSPLH
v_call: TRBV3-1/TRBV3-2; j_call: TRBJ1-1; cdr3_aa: ASSQFGQMNTEAF
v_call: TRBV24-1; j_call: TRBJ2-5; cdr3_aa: ATSETTGMRETQY
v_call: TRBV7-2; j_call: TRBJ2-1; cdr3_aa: ASSFGGPSSEQF
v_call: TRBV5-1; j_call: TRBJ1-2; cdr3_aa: ASSVGIGQDGYT
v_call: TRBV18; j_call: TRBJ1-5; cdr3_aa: ASSPIRVHSNQPQH
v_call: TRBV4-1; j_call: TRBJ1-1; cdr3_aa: ASSQVITGAREAF
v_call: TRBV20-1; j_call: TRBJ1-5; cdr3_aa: SASRGAIQPQH
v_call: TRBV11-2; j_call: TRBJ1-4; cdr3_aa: ASGRDRGEEKLF
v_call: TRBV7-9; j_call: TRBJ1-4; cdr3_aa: ASSSGLVGGEKLF
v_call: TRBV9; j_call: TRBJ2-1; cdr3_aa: ASSPVWAEQF
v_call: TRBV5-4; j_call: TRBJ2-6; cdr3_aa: ASSESAAGANVLT
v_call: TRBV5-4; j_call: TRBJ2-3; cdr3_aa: ASSLSPGLGGSDTQY
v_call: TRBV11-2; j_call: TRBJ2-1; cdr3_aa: ASSLLWVELAGYNEQF